This T cell receptor (beta chain) was found in a study of cytomegalovirus exposure and HLA in healthy donors. Study in general: A data release that came early held roughly 85 million unique TCRs from HLA-typed donors. Points from the study as a whole: The sole available immune exposure information was CMV serostatus. As a later analysis revealed, the rate of TCR association differed by HLA locus, with DRB1 most and HLA-C fewest.

As to this clone: What it binds is not known.

V lost 4 bases to trimming and J lost 4 bases; unmatched junction nucleotides: 10. Germline V gene sequence: CDR1 SGHRS, CDR2 YFSETQ. The CDR3 consists of 16 residues. The PCR ran on 60 Vbeta and 13 Jbeta primers. Libraries were prepared by immunoSEQ multiplex PCR; TCRdb keeps only in-frame clonotypes and omits some of them. In total, the table holds 70,000 to 100,000 clones. The origin of this receptor is a girl between 10 and 17 years old in good health and CMV-seropositive. Sample: PBMCs. The V call is TRBV5-1, the J call TRBJ2-2; TRBD1 agrees at 7 bases. The CDR3 here is CASSLDRVSSTGELFF. For the CDR3, the DNA is TGCGCCAGCAGCCTAGACAGGGTTTCCAGCACCGGGGAGCTGTTTTTT.